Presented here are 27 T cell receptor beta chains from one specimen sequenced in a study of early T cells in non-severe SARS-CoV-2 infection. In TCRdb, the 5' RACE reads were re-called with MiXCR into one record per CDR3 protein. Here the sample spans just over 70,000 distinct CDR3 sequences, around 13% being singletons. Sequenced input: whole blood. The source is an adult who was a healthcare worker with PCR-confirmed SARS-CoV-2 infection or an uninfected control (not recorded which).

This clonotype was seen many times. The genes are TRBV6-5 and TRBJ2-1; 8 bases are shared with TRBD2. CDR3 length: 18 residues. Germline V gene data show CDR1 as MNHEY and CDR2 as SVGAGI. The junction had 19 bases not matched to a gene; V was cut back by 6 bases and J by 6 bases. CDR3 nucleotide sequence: TGTGCCAGCAGCTACGACAGCGGGAGCTTTTCCGTCTTCAATGAGCAGTTCTTC. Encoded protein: CASSYDSGSFSVFNEQFF.

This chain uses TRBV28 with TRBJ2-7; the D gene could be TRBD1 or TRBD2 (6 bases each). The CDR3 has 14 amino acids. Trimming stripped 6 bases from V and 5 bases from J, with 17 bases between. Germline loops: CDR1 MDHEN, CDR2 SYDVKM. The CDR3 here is CASSIRGHADEQYF. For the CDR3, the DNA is TGTGCCAGCAGCATCCGGGGGCACGCCGACGAGCAGTACTTC.

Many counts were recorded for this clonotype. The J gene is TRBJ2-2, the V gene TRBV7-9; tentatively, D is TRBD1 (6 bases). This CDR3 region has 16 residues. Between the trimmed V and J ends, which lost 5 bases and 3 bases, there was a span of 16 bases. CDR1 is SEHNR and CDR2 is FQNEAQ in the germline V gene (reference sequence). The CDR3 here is CASSKQGRLDTGELFF. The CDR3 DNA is TGTGCCAGCAGCAAACAGGGAAGATTGGACACCGGGGAGCTGTTTTTT.

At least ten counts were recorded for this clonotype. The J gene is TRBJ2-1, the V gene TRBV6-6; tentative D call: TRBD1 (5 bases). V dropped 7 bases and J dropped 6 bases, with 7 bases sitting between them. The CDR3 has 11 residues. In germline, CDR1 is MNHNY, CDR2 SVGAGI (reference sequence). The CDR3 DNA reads TGTGCCAGCACCCAGGGCAATGAGCAGTTCTTC. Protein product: CASTQGNEQFF.

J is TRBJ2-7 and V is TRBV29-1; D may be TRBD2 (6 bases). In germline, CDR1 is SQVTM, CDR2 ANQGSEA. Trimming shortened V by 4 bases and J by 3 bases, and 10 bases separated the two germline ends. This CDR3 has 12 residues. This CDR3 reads CSVAPGSYEQYF. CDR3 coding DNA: TGCAGCGTTGCACCCGGGAGCTACGAGCAGTACTTC.

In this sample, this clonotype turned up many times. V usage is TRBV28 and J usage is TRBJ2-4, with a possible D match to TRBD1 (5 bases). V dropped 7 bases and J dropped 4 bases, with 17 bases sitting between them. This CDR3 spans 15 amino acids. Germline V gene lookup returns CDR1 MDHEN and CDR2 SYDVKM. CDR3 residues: CASTLLGQGKNIQYF. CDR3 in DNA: TGTGCCAGCACCCTTCTAGGGCAGGGAAAAAACATTCAGTACTTC. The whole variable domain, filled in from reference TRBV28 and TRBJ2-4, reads DVKVTQSSRYLVKRTGEKVFLECVQDMDHENMFWYRQDPGLGLRLIYFSYDVKMKEKGDIPEGYSVSREKKERFSLILESASTNQTSMYLCASTLLGQGKNIQYFGAGTRLSVL.

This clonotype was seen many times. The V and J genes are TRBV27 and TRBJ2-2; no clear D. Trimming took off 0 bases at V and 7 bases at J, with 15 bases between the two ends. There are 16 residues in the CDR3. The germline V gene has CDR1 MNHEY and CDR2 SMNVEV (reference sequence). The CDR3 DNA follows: TGTGCCAGCAGTTTATCGAGTTCAGGTTGGGTCGGGGAGCTGTTTTTT. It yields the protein CASSLSSSGWVGELFF.

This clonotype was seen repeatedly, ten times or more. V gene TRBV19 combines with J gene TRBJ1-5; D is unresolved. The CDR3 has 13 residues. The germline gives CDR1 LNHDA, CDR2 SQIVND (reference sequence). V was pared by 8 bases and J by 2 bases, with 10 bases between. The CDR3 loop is CASDEDGNQPQHF. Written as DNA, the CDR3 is TGTGCCAGTGACGAGGACGGCAATCAGCCCCAGCATTTT.

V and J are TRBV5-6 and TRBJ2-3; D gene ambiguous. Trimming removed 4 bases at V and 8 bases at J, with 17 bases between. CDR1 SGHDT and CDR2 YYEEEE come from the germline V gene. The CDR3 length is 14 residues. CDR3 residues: CASSLVLPIGTQYF. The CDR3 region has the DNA TGTGCCAGCAGCCTGGTTCTCCCCATAGGTACGCAGTATTTT.

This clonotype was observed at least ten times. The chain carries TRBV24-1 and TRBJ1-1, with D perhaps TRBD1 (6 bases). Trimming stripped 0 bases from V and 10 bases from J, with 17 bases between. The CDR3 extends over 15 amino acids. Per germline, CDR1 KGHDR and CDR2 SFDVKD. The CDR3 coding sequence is TGTGCCACCAGTGATTTGACGACAGGAACGGGGAGAGCTTTCTTT. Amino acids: CATSDLTTGTGRAFF.

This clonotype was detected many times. The CDR3 spells CASSQGLAGDFIGSAETQYF. CDR3 nucleotide sequence: TGTGCCAGCAGCCAAGGACTAGCGGGGGATTTTATAGGATCGGCAGAGACCCAGTACTTC. The chain carries TRBV4-2 and TRBJ2-5; 12 bases align to TRBD2. In germline, CDR1 is LGHNA, CDR2 YNFKEQ. CDR3 size: 20 residues. The V and J ends lost 1 base and 4 bases, in that order; junction bases with no gene match: 16.

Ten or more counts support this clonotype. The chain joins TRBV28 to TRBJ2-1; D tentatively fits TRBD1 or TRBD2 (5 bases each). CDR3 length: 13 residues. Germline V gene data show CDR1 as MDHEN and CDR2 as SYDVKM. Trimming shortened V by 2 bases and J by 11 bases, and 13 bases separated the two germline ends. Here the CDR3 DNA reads TGTGCCAGCAGTTTAGCCAGGGACCTACAGCAGTTCTTC. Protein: CASSLARDLQQFF. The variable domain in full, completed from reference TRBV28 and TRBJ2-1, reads DVKVTQSSRYLVKRTGEKVFLECVQDMDHENMFWYRQDPGLGLRLIYFSYDVKMKEKGDIPEGYSVSREKKERFSLILESASTNQTSMYLCASSLARDLQQFFGPGTRLTVL.

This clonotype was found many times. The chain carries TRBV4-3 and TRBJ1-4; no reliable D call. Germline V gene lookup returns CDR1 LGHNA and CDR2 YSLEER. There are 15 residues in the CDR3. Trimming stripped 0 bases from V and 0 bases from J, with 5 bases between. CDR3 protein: CASSQDSATNEKLFF. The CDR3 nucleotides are TGCGCCAGCAGCCAAGATTCCGCAACTAATGAAAAACTGTTTTTT.

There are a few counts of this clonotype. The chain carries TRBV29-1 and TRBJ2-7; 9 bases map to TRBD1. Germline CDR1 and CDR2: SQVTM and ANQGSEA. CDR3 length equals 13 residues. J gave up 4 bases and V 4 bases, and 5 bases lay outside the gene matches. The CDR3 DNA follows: TGCAGCGTTGTTGCGACAGGGGGTTACGAGCAGTACTTC. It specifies CSVVATGGYEQYF.

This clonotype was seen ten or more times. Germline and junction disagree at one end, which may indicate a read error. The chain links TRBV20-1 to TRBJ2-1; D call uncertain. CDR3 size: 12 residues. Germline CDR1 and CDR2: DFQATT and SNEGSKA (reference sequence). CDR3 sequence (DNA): TGCAGTGCTAGAGAGTCCTCCAATGAGCAGTTCTTC. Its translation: CSARESSNEQFF.

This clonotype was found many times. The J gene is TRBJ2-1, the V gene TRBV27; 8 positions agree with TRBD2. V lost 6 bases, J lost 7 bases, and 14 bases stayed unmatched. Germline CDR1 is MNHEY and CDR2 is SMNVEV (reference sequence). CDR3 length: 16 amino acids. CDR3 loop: CASSPVASGRSNEQFF. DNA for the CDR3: TGTGCCAGCAGCCCGGTTGCGAGCGGGAGAAGTAATGAGCAGTTCTTC.

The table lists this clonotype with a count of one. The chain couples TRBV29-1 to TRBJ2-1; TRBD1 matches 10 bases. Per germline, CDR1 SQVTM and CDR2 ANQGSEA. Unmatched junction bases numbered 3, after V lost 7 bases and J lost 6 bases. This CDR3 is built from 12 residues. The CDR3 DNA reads TGCAGCGGGTGGGACAGGGGCAATGAGCAGTTCTTC. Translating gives CSGWDRGNEQFF.

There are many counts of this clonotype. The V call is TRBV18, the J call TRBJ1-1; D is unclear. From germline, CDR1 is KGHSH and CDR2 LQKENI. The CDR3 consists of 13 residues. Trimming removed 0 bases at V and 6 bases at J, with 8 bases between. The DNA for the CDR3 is TGTGCCAGCTCACCACCCAACGGCGCTGAAGCTTTCTTT. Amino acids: CASSPPNGAEAFF.

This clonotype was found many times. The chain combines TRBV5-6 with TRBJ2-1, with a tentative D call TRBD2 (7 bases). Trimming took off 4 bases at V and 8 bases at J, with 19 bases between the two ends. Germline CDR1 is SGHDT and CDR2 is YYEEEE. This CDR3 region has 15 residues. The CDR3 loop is CASSAWGGAEDEQFF. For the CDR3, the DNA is TGTGCCAGCAGCGCCTGGGGGGGGGCCGAGGATGAGCAGTTCTTC.

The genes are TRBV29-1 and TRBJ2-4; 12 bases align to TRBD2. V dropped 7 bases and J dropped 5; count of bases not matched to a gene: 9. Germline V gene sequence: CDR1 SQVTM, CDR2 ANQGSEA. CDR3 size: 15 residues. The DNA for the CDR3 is TGCAGCGCCCGAAAACTAGCGGGAGGCGAAAACATTCAGTACTTC. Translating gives CSARKLAGGENIQYF.

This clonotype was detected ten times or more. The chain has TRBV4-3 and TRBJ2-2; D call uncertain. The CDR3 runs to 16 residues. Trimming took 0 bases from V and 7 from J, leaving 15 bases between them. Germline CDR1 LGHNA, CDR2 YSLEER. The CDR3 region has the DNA TGCGCCAGCAGCCAAGATCCACCCGGCCGCGTCGGGGAGCTGTTTTTT. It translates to CASSQDPPGRVGELFF.

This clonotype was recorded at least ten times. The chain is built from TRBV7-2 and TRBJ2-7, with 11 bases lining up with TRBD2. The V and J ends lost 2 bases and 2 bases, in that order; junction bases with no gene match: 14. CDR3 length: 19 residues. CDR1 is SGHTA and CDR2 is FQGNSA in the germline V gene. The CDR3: CASSLNSWTTSGDPYEQYF. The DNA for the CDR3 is TGTGCCAGCAGCTTAAACTCATGGACGACTAGCGGGGACCCCTACGAGCAGTACTTC.

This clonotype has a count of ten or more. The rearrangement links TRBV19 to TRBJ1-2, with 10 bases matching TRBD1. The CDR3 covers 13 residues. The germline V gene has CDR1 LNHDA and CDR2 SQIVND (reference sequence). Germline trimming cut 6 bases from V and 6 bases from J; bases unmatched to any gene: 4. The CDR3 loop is CASSQGTGDGYTF. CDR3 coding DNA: TGTGCCAGTAGCCAGGGGACAGGGGATGGCTACACCTTC.

This chain's CDR3 is CSAVTGGGYTF. In DNA form, the CDR3 reads TGCAGCGCTGTGACAGGGGGTGGCTACACCTTC. The chain uses TRBV29-1 and TRBJ1-2, with TRBD1 identical over 9 bases. CDR1 is SQVTM, CDR2 ANQGSEA, per germline. V dropped 7 bases and J dropped 7; count of bases not matched to a gene: 4. The CDR3 extends over 11 amino acids.

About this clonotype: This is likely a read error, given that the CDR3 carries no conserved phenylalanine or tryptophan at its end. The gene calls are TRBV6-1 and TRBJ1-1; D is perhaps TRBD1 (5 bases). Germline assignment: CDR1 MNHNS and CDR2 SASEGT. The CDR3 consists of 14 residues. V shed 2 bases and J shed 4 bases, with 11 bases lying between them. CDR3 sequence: CASSEWGGSTEAFL. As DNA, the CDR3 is TGTGCCAGCAGTGAATGGGGGGGATCCACTGAAGCTTTCCTT.

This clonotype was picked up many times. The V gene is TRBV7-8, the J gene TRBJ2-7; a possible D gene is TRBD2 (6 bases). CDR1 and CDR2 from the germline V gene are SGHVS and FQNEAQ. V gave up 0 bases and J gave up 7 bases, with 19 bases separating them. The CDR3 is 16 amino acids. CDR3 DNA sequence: TGTGCCAGCAGCTTAGCAGTTAGGAGGGGTACCAATGAGCAGTACTTC. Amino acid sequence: CASSLAVRRGTNEQYF.

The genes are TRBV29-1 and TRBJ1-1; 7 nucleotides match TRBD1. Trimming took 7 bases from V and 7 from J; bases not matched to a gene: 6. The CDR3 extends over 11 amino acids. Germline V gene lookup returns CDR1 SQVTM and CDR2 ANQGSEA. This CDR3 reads CSADWDSEAFF. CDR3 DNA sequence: TGCAGCGCCGACTGGGACAGTGAAGCTTTCTTT.